This T cell receptor (beta chain) was captured in a study of T cell responses to AZD1222 COVID-19 vaccine. The table came from immunoSEQ multiplex PCR; TCRdb's copy has only in-frame clones and leaves some out. The sample carries tens of thousands of clones, approximately 90% recorded once. With V trimmed by 6 bases and J by 8 bases, 11 bases remained unmatched. The CDR3 runs 14 residues. Germline CDR1 is SNHLY and CDR2 is FYNNEI. The source of this sequence is an adult in good health. J is TRBJ1-2 and V is TRBV2; 8 bases are a match to TRBD1. The starting material was peripheral blood, obtained on day 0 of AZD1222 vaccination. The CDR3 here is CASRELGTGDGYTF. DNA for the CDR3: TGTGCCAGCAGGGAGCTAGGGACAGGAGACGGCTACACCTTC.